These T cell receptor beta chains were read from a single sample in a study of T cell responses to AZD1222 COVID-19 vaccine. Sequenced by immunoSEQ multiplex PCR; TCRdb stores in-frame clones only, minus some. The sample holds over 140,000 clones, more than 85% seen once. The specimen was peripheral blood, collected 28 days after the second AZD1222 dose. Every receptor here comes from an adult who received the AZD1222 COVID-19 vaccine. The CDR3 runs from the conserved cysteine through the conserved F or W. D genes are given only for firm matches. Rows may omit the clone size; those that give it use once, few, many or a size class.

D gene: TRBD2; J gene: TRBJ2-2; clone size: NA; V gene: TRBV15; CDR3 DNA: TGTGCCACCAGCCGCATTACTAGCGAGAACACCGGGGAGCTGTTTTTT; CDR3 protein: CATSRITSENTGELFF
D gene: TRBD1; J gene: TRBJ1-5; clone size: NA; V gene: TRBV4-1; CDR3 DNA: TGCGCCAGCAGCCGCTCGCAGGGGGCAGGTATGAATCAGCCCCAGCATTTT; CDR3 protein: CASSRSQGAGMNQPQHF
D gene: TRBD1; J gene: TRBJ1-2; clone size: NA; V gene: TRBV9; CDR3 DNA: TGTGCCAGCAGCCCGACAGGGGGCTCGGACTATGGCTACACCTTC; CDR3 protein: CASSPTGGSDYGYTF
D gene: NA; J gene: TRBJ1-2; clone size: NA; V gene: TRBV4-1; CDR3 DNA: TGCGCCAGCAGCCAAGGGACAACTGAAGCTAACTATGGCTACACCTTC; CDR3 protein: CASSQGTTEANYGYTF
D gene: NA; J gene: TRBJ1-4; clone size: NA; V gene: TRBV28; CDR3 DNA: TGTGCCAGCAGTTTGAGCGGAGAAACTAATGAAAAACTGTTTTTT; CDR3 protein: CASSLSGETNEKLFF
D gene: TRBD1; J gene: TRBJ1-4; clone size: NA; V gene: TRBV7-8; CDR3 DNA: TGTGCCAGCAGCCGAAGGACAGGGTGGGCGCATGAAAAACTGTTTTTT; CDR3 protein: CASSRRTGWAHEKLFF
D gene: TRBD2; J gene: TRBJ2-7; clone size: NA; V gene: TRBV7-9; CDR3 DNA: TGTGCCAGCAGCCCCCAGCTAGCGGGAAAAACCTACGAGCAGTACTTC; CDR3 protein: CASSPQLAGKTYEQYF
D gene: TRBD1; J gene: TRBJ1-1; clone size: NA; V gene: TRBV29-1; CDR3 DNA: TGCAGCGCCGGGACAGGGGAGAACACTGAAGCTTTCTTT; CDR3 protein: CSAGTGENTEAFF
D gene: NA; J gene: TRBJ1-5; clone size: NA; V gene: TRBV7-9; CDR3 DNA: TGTGCCAGCACCCCCAGGGGAGATCAGCCCCAGCATTTT; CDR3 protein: CASTPRGDQPQHF
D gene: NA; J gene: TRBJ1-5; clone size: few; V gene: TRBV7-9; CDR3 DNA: TGTGCCAGCAGCTTAGCGGCAGGGAGCAATCAGCCCCAGCATTTT; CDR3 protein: CASSLAAGSNQPQHF
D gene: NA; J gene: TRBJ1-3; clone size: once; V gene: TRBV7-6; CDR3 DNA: TGTGCCAGCAGCTTCTCGAGTTCAGGAAACACCATATATTTT; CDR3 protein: CASSFSSSGNTIYF
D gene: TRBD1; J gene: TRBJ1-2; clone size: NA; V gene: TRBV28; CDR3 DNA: TGTGCCAGCAGGGAGACAGGGGAGGACTATGGCTACACCTTC; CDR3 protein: CASRETGEDYGYTF
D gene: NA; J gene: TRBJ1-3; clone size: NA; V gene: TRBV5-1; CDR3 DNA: TGCGCCAGCAGTATGAGTGTAGGATCTGGAAACACCATATATTTT; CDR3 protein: CASSMSVGSGNTIYF
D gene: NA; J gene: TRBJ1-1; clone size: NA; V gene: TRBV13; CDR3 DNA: TGTGCCAGCAGCTTAAGTAATACTGAAGCTTTCTTT; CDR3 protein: CASSLSNTEAFF
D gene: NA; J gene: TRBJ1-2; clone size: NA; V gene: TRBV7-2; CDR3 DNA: TGTGCCAGCAGCTTCCAGCAGACAAACTATGGCTACACCTTC; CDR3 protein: CASSFQQTNYGYTF
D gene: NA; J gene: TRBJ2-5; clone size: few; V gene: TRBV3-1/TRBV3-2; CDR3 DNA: TGTGCCAGCAGCCAAGGGGGAGGAGAGACCCAGTACTTC; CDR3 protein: CASSQGGGETQYF
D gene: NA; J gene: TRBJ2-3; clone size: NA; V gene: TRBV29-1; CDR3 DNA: TGCAGCGTTTGGACTCTAGCTTACACAGATACGCAGTATTTT; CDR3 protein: CSVWTLAYTDTQYF
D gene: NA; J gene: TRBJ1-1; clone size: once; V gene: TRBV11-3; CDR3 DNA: TGTGCCAGCAGCTCGCAGGCGAACACTGAAGCTTTCTTT; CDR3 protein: CASSSQANTEAFF
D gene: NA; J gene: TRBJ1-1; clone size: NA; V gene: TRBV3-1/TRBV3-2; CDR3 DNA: TGTGCCAGCAGCCAAGAGGGGGACGTCTACACTGAAGCTTTCTTT; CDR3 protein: CASSQEGDVYTEAFF
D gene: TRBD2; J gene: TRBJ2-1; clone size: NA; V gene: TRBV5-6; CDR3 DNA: TGTGCCAGCAGCTTCCGGGGAGCGGGGAGCAATGAGCAGTTCTTC; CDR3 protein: CASSFRGAGSNEQFF
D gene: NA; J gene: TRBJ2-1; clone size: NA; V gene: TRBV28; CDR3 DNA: TGTGCCAGCAGTTTTTCCGGATACAATGAGCAGTTCTTC; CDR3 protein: CASSFSGYNEQFF
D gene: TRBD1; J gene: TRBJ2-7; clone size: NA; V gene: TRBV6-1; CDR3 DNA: TGTGCCAGCAGAACCCCCGGGACAGGGGGCTACGAGCAGTACTTC; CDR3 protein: CASRTPGTGGYEQYF
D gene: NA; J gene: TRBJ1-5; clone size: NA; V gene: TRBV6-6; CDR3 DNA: TGTGCCAGCAGGTCCACCCTGAGTCTCGATCAGCCCCAGCATTTT; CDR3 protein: CASRSTLSLDQPQHF
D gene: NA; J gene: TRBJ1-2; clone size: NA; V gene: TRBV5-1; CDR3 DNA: TGCGCCAGCAGCTTGGCCTTAGGGAATGGACATGGCTACACCTTC; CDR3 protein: CASSLALGNGHGYTF
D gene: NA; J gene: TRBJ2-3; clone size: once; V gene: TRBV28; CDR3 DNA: TGTGCCAGCAGTCCCTACCTACAGGGCACAGATACGCAGTATTTT; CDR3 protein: CASSPYLQGTDTQYF
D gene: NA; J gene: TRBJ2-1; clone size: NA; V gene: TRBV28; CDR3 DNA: TGTGCCAGCAGTTCTCTGGGCAATGAGCAGTTCTTC; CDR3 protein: CASSSLGNEQFF
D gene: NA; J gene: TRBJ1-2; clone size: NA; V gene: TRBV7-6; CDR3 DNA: TGTGCCAGCAGCTTATCCTCTACGGAACCTCTATCTGGCTACACCTTC; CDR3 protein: CASSLSSTEPLSGYTF
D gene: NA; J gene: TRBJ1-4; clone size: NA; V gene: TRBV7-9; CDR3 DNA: TGTGCCAGCAGCTTTGGCAGATCAGAAAAACTGTTTTTT; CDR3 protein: CASSFGRSEKLFF
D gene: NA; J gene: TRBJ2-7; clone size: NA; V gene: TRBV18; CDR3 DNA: TGTGCCAGCTCACCACTTGGACGGGGCTACGAGCAGTACTTC; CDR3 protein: CASSPLGRGYEQYF
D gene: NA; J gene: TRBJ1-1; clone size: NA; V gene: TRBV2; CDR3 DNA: TGTGCCAGCAGCGAGACCACCTCCACTGAAGCTTTCTTT; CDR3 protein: CASSETTSTEAFF
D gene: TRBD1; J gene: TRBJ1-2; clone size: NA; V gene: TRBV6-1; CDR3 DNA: TGTGCCAGCAGTGAGAGACAGGGGCACGGCTACACCTTC; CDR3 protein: CASSERQGHGYTF
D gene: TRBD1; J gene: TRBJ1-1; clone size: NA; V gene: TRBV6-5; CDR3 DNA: TGTGCCAGCAGTCGCTCCGGGACAGTGAACACTGAAGCTTTCTTT; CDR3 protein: CASSRSGTVNTEAFF
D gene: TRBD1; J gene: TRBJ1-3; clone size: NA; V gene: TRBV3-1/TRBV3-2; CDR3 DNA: TGTGCCAGCAGCCCTGCTGGACAGGCTGGAAACACCATATATTTT; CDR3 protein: CASSPAGQAGNTIYF
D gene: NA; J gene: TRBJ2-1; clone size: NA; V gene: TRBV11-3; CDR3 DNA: TGTGCCAGCAGCTCTGCCATCAATGAGCAGTTCTTC; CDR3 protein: CASSSAINEQFF
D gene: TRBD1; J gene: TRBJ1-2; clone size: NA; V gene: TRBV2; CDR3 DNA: TGTGCCAGCAGTTTTACTCAGGGGGCAGGGGGCTACACCTTC; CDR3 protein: CASSFTQGAGGYTF
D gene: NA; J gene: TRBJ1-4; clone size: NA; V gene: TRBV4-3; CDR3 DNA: TGCGCCAGCAGCCAATCTTCGTCACCCAGGGCGAATGAAAAACTGTTTTTT; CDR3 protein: CASSQSSSPRANEKLFF
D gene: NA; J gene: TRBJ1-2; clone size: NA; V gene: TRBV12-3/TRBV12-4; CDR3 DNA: TGTGCCACAAAGCCCCAGGGAGCCTATGGCTACACCTTC; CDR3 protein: CATKPQGAYGYTF
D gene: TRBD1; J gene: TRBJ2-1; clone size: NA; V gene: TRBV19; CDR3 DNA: TGTGCCAGTAGTCTAGGGACAGGGATTGGGGATGAGCAGTTCTTC; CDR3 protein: CASSLGTGIGDEQFF
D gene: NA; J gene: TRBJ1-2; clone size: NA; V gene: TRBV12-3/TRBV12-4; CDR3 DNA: TGTGCCAGCAGTCGGACAAATAACTATGGCTACACCTTC; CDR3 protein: CASSRTNNYGYTF
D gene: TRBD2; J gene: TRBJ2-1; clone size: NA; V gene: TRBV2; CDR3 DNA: TGTGCCAGCACGACTAGCGGAGCCTACAATGAGCAGTTCTTC; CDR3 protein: CASTTSGAYNEQFF
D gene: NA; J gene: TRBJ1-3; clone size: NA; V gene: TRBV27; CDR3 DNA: TGTGCCAGCAGGCAGGGTCCTGGAAACACCATATATTTT; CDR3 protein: CASRQGPGNTIYF
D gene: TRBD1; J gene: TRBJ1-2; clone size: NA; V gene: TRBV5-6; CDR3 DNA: TGTGCCAGCAGCTACTACGACAGGGCGCGCTATGGCTACACCTTC; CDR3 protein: CASSYYDRARYGYTF
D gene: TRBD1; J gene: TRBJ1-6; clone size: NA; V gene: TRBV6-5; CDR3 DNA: TGTGCCAGCAGTTACCCCGGGACAGGGGAATCACCCCTCCACTTT; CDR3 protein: CASSYPGTGESPLHF
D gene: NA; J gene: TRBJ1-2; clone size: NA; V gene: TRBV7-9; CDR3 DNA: TGTGCCAGCAGCATTGAGAGACAGCCCAGCTATGGCTACACCTTC; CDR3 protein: CASSIERQPSYGYTF
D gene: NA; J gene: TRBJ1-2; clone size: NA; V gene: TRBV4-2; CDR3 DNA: TGTGCCAGCAGAGGGGCAGCTCAGTACTATGGCTACACCTTC; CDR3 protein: CASRGAAQYYGYTF
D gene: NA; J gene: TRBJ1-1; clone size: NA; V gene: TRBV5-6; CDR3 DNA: TGTGCCAGCAGCTTGGACCGGGACGAGAACACTGAAGCTTTCTTT; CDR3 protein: CASSLDRDENTEAFF
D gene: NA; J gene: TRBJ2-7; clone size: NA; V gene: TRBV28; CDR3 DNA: TGTGCCAGCAGTTCACCAGCCCAGGGCGGCAGCTCCTACGAGCAGTACTTC; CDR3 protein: CASSSPAQGGSSYEQYF
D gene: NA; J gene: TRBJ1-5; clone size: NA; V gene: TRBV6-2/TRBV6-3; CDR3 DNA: TGTGCCAGCAGTTCCCCTTGGGCGGATAGCAATCAGCCCCAGCATTTT; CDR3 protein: CASSSPWADSNQPQHF
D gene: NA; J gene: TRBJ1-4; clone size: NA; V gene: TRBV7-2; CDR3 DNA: TGTGCCAGCAGCTCGACAGGTACAACTAATGAAAAACTGTTTTTT; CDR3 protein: CASSSTGTTNEKLFF
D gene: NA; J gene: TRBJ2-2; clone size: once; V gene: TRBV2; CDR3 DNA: TGTGCCAGCAGGGAAACGAACACCGGGGAGCTGTTTTTT; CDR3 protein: CASRETNTGELFF
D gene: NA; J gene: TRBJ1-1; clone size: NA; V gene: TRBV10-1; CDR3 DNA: TGCGCCAGCAGTGAGGGATACACTGAAGCTTTCTTT; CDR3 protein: CASSEGYTEAFF
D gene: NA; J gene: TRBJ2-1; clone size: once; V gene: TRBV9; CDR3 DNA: TGTGCCAGCAGCCCGGCGGGCGGAAGCTCCTACAATGAGCAGTTCTTC; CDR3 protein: CASSPAGGSSYNEQFF